This TCR beta chain was sequenced in a study of blood T cell repertoires in COVID-19. Method: immunoSEQ multiplex PCR; TCRdb's copy keeps in-frame clones and lacks some. The table has 9,500 to 15,000 clones, 72% seen once. V lost 6 bases and J lost 3; bases outside the gene matches: 2. Germline V gives CDR1 SGHTA, CDR2 FQGNSA. The CDR3 has 14 amino acids. The sequence derives from a man between 60 and 75 years old with COVID-19, enrolled during active disease. Sequencing was done on a sample of peripheral blood. The J gene is TRBJ2-1, the V gene TRBV7-2; 10 bases are a match to TRBD2. The CDR3 reads CASRTSGIYNEQFF. For the CDR3, the DNA is TGTGCCAGCAGAACTAGCGGGATCTACAATGAGCAGTTCTTC.